These T cell receptor beta chains were read from a single sample in a study of post-analysis software for immune sequencing data. One entry per CDR3 protein, called by TCRdb with MiXCR from the PCR reads. The sample lists fewer than 700,000 distinct CDR3 sequences; around 47% were seen once. The sequencing sample was made of blood. Source of these receptors: a girl aged 10 to 17 with multiple sclerosis. Both conserved end residues are part of each CDR3. Each record gives: D gene, V gene, clone size, J gene, CDR3 protein, CDR3 DNA. A D gene is named only where the DNA matches it firmly. Clone size, where shown, is once, few, many, or a class for clones that have expanded.

NA	TRBV2	NA	TRBJ1-2	CASSGDTLYGYTF	TGTGCCAGCAGCGGGGACACCCTCTATGGCTACACCTTC
NA	TRBV28	few	TRBJ1-2	CASSLYEGVRGYTF	TGTGCCAGCAGTTTGTATGAGGGGGTTCGAGGCTACACCTTC
NA	TRBV5-1	NA	TRBJ1-6	CASSLGGNNSPLHF	TGCGCCAGCAGCTTGGGAGGGAACAATTCACCCCTCCACTTT
NA	TRBV12-3/TRBV12-4	NA	TRBJ2-4	CASSPWRDTPKDIQYF	TGTGCCAGCAGCCCCTGGCGGGATACACCCAAAGACATTCAGTACTTC
NA	TRBV4-1	NA	TRBJ2-2	CASSPSGRTGDTGELFF	TGCGCCAGCAGCCCCTCGGGCAGGACCGGCGACACCGGGGAGCTGTTTTTT
NA	TRBV24-1	NA	TRBJ1-1	CATRQGRGYETEAFF	TGTGCCACCAGGCAGGGGAGAGGGTATGAAACTGAAGCTTTCTTT
TRBD2	TRBV12-3/TRBV12-4	once	TRBJ2-1	CASSPAGGPSSYNEQFF	TGTGCCAGCAGCCCTGCGGGAGGGCCGAGCTCCTACAATGAGCAGTTCTTC
NA	TRBV27	few	TRBJ2-1	CASSIPGFSSYNEQFF	TGTGCCAGCAGTATCCCGGGATTTAGCTCCTACAATGAGCAGTTCTTC
NA	TRBV12-3/TRBV12-4	many	TRBJ2-3	CASGASGVASTDTQYF	TGTGCCAGCGGCGCATCGGGAGTAGCTAGCACAGATACGCAGTATTTT
NA	TRBV20-1	NA	TRBJ1-5	CSARGGPLLYSNQPQHF	TGCAGTGCTAGGGGGGGACCTCTACTATATAGCAATCAGCCCCAGCATTTT
NA	TRBV5-1	many	TRBJ2-1	CASSLEGIRTDEQFF	TGCGCCAGCAGCTTGGAAGGAATCAGAACGGATGAGCAGTTCTTC
TRBD1	TRBV20-1	NA	TRBJ2-1	CSARDPGTGTFNEQFF	TGCAGTGCAAGAGACCCCGGGACAGGCACTTTCAATGAGCAGTTCTTC
NA	TRBV9	few	TRBJ2-1	CASSVGSGVNEQFF	TGTGCCAGCAGCGTAGGTAGCGGAGTTAATGAGCAGTTCTTC
TRBD2	TRBV5-5	few	TRBJ2-1	CASSFASGDHNEQFF	TGTGCCAGCAGCTTTGCTAGCGGGGATCACAATGAGCAGTTCTTC
NA	TRBV20-1	NA	TRBJ1-2	CSARGETTNYGYTF	TGCAGTGCTAGGGGAGAGACAACTAACTATGGCTACACCTTC
NA	TRBV28	NA	TRBJ1-2	CASLFGPANYGYTF	TGTGCCAGCCTCTTTGGCCCTGCGAACTATGGCTACACCTTC
TRBD2	TRBV29-1	NA	TRBJ2-1	CSVFASGGLYNEQFF	TGCAGCGTTTTTGCTAGCGGGGGGCTATACAATGAGCAGTTCTTC
TRBD2	TRBV28	few	TRBJ2-1	CASRSGPRRGGQKSYNEQFF	TGTGCCAGCAGGTCAGGACCTCGGCGGGGGGGACAGAAATCCTACAATGAGCAGTTCTTC
NA	TRBV29-1	few	TRBJ2-3	CSVDEGIGVTDTQYF	TGCAGCGTTGACGAGGGTATTGGAGTGACAGATACGCAGTATTTT
NA	TRBV20-1	NA	TRBJ2-5	CSAHIPGTAKETQYF	TGCAGTGCCCACATCCCGGGGACGGCTAAAGAGACCCAGTACTTC
NA	TRBV29-1	NA	TRBJ1-1	CSVPGGRHTEAFF	TGCAGCGTTCCAGGCGGGAGACACACTGAAGCTTTCTTT
TRBD1	TRBV7-8	NA	TRBJ2-4	CASSRDRATKNIQYF	TGTGCCAGCAGCAGAGACAGGGCTACCAAAAACATTCAGTACTTC
TRBD2	TRBV20-1	NA	TRBJ2-3	CSAGTSGRLTDTQYF	TGCAGTGCTGGGACTAGCGGGAGGCTCACAGATACGCAGTATTTT
NA	TRBV20-1	once	TRBJ2-3	CSARGEGGGSRDTQYF	TGCAGTGCTAGAGGGGAAGGGGGGGGATCACGTGATACGCAGTATTTT
NA	TRBV5-1	few	TRBJ2-4	CASSLAQGGTDIQYF	TGCGCCAGCAGCTTGGCGCAGGGTGGTACGGACATTCAGTACTTC